This T cell receptor beta chain appears in the sequencing data of a study of blood T cell repertoires in COVID-19. Looking at the study overall: Sites in the United States, Italy and Spain provided acute and convalescent COVID-19 samples.

This CDR3 region has 16 residues. Germline values: CDR1 SGHDT, CDR2 YYEEEE. The V and J ends lost 4 bases and 2 bases, in that order; junction bases with no gene match: 12. How the authors handled the data: Reference gene primer amplification gave nucleated cell count estimates. Profiled with immunoSEQ multiplex PCR; TCRdb holds only in-frame clones, not every one. V and J calls and clone size come straight from that table; D and trimming were deduced from the DNA. The data show roughly 36,000 clones, 94% seen once. The TCR sequence derives from a human donor with active COVID-19. The donor label of this sample is uncertain. The chain carries TRBV5-6 and TRBJ2-7, with 7 bases fitting TRBD1. Sequencing input: peripheral blood. Here the CDR3 reads CASSNRQGRWPYEQYF. The CDR3 coding sequence is TGTGCCAGCAGCAACCGACAGGGCCGATGGCCCTACGAGCAGTACTTC.